This T cell receptor (beta chain) was recovered during a study of graft-versus-host responses after intestinal transplantation (dated by TCRdb to about 2021). About the full investigation: The transplants that recipients received were multivisceral, liver-intestinal, or isolated intestinal. Donor T cell macrochimerism was defined as a peak of at least 4% donor T cells among recipient peripheral blood mononuclear cells. Rather than being sequenced by the commercial service, samples from a few later patients were sequenced in-house on an Illumina MiSeq and processed with MiXCR. The cohort enrolled roughly 25 intestinal transplant recipients including one retransplant, and a few patients lacking pretransplant specimens were excluded. Graft-versus-host and host-versus-graft alloreactive T cell clones were tracked in the graft, circulation and bone marrow after intestinal transplantation using bulk TCR-beta CDR3 sequencing. Alloreactive clones were identified by sequencing pre-transplant mixed lymphocyte reaction products and comparing them with unstimulated pre-transplant donor and recipient T cells. All recipients received anti-thymocyte globulin induction followed by maintenance tacrolimus and steroids for roughly three years.

Comments on this clone: Which antigen it targets is not known. No clone much larger than this one lies a single base away; base qualities are absent.

Library preparation used the immunoSEQ multiplex PCR assay. For most patients, high-throughput TCR-beta CDR3 sequencing of genomic DNA was performed by Adaptive Biotechnologies. On the study's bioinformatics: Adaptive's ImmunoSEQ software supplied the TCR sequencing data for 15 to 20 patients, while MiXCR and VDJtools were used to process a few other patients. CDR3 nucleotide sequences shared by donor and recipient were removed because the origin of these sequences could not be assigned. At least 2-fold expansion over unstimulated cells and a minimum CFSE-low frequency of 0.002% (template counts) or 0.001% (read counts) were required for clones to be classified as alloreactive. Mappable clones were those detected in sequenced pre-transplant spleen, lymph node, or MLR CFSE-low populations of the donor or recipient. The cumulative frequency of alloreactive clones was calculated as a percentage of all sequences, weighted by copy number. TCRdb provides this immuneACCESS table in a form limited to in-frame rearrangements. Some clones are lacking; in checked studies, under half of them reflect an unresolved V gene, and why the rest are absent is not known. V, J and clone size were drawn from that table, and D and trimming were deduced from the DNA. In all, the sample holds about 100,000 clones, and over 75% of those were seen once. The top ten clonotypes cover around 15% of the sample.

In the first month after transplant, blood samples were collected up to 4 times, and after that at least monthly when available. The junction shows trimming of 0 bases on V and 4 bases on J, and the gene matches do not reach 4 bases of it. Measured from the cysteine to the phenylalanine, the CDR3 is 15 residues long. Left in the record is the CDR3 DNA by itself, 45 bases read in frame from the first base. In the germline V gene, CDR1 corresponds to SGHRS and CDR2 to YFSETQ. What the authors observed across the whole study: In the allografts of patients with donor T cell macrochimerism, GvH to HvG T cell clonal ratios were high. The relatively low number and heterogeneity of intestinal transplant patients limited the conclusions. GvH clones were detected in recipient bone marrow, and some of these GvH clones were observed earlier in ileal mucosa or blood, consistent with an intestinal mucosal origin. Peak levels of circulating GvH clones were associated with declines in HvG clones early after transplant.

The sequencing here drew on PBMCs, taken approximately 470 days after intestinal transplant. The sequence was obtained from a human patient who received an intestinal transplant, so some T cells may come from the graft donor. The chain uses TRBV5-1 and TRBJ2-3; TRBD1 lines up with 8 middle nucleotides. CDR3 reads: CASSLAGGVPDTQYF. The sequenced DNA: TGCGCCAGCAGCTTGGCAGGGGGCGTCCCAGATACGCAGTATTTT.